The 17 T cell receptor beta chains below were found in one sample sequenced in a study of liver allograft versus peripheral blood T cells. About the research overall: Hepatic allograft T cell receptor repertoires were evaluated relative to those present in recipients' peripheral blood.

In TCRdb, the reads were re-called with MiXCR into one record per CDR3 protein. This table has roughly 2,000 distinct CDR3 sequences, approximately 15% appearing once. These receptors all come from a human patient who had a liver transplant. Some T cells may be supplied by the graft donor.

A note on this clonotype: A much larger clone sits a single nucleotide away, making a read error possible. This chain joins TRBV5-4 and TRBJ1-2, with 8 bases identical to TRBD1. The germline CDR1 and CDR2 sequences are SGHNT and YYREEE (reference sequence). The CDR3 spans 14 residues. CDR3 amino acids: CVSSHTDREYGYTF. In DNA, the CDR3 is TGTGTCAGCAGCCATACGGACAGGGAATATGGCTACACCTTC.

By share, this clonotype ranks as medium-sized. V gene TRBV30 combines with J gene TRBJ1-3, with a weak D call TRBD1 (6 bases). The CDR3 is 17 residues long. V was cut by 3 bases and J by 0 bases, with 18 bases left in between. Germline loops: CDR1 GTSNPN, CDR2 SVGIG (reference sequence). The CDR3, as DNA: TGTGCCTGGAGCCCCATCGGGGGGGCCGCCTCTGGAAACACCATATATTTT. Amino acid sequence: CAWSPIGGAASGNTIYF.

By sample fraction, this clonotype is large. The CDR3 DNA is TGCAGCCTTGCCGCGGGCAGGGGAACTGAAGCTTTCTTT. Translating it yields CSLAAGRGTEAFF. The chain combines TRBV29-1 with TRBJ1-1; the D gene is possibly TRBD1 (6 bases). The V and J ends lost 8 bases and 5 bases respectively, with 18 bases between them. Per the germline V gene, CDR1 is SQVTM and CDR2 is ANQGSEA. This CDR3 spans 13 amino acids.

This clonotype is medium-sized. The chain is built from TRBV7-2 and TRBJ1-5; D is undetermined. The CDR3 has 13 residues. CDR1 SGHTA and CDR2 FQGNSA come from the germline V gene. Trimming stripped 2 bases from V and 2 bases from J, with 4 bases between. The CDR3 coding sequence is TGTGCCAGCAGCTTACAGGGCAATCAGCCCCAGCATTTT. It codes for CASSLQGNQPQHF.

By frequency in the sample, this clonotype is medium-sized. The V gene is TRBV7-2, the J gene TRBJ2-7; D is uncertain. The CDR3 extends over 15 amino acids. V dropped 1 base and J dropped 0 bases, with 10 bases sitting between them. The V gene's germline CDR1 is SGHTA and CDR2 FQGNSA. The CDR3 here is CASSLGQIPSYEQYF. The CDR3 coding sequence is TGTGCCAGCAGCTTAGGACAAATACCCTCCTACGAGCAGTACTTC.

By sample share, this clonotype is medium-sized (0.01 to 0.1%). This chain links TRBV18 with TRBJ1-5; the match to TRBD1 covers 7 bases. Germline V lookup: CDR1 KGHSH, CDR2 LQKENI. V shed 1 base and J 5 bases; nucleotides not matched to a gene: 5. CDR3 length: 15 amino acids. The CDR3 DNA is TGTGCCAGCTCACCACGGACAGGCGCGGATCAGCCCCAGCATTTT. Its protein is CASSPRTGADQPQHF.

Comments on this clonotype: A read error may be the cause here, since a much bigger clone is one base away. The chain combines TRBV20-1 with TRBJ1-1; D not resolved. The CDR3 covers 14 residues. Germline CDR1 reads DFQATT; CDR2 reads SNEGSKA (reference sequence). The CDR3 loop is CSARDSPDQAEASF. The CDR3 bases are TGCAGTGCTAGAGATTCACCTGATCAGGCTGAAGCTTCCTTT.

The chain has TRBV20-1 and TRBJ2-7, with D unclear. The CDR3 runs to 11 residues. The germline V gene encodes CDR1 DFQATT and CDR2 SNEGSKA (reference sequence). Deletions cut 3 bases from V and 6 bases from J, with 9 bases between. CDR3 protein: CSASTPPEQYF. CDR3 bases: TGCAGTGCTAGTACTCCCCCCGAGCAGTACTTC.

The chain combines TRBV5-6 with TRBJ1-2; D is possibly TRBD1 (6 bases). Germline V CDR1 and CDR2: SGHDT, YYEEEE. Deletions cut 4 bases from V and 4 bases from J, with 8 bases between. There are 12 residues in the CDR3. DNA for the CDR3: TGTGCCAGCAGCGCGGACAGCTATGGCTACACCTTC. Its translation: CASSADSYGYTF.

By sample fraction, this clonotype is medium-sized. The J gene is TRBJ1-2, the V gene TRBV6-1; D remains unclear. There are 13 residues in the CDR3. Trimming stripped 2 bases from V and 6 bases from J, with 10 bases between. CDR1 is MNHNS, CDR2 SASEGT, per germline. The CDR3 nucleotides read TGTGCCAGCAGTGAATTCTCTTCGGATGGCTACACCTTC. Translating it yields CASSEFSSDGYTF.

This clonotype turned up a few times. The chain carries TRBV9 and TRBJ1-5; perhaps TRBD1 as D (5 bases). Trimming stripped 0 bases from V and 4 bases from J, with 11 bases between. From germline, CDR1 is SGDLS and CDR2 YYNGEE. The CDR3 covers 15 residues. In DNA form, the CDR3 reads TGTGCCAGCAGCGTAGGGCAGGGTGGTAATCAGCCCCAGCATTTT. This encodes CASSVGQGGNQPQHF.

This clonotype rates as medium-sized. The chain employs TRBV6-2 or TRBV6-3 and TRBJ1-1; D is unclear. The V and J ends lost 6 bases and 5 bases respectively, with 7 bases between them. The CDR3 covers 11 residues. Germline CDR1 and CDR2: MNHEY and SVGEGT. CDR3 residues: CASRQVTEAFF. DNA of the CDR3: TGTGCCAGCAGGCAGGTAACTGAAGCTTTCTTT.

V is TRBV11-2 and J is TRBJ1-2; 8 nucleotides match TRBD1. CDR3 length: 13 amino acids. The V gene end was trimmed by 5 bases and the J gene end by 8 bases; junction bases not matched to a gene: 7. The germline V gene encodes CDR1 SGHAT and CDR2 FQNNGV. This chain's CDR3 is CASSPDRGRGYTF. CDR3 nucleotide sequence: TGTGCCAGCAGCCCTGACAGGGGTCGGGGCTACACCTTC. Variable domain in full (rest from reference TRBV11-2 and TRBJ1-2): EAGVAQSPRYKIIEKRQSVAFWCNPISGHATLYWYQQILGQGPKLLIQFQNNGVVDDSQLPKDRFSAERLKGVDSTLKIQPAKLEDSAVYLCASSPDRGRGYTFGSGTRLTVV.

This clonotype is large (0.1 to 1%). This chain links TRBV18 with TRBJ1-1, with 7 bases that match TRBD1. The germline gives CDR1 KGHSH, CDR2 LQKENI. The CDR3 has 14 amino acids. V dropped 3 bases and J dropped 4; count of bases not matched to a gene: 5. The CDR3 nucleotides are TGTGCCAGCTCACCCCGGGAGGGGGCCACTGAAGCTTTCTTT. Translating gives CASSPREGATEAFF. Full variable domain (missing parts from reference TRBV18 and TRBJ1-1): NAGVMQNPRHLVRRRGQEARLRCSPMKGHSHVYWYRQLPEEGLKFMVYLQKENIIDESGMPKERFSAEFPKEGPSILRIQQVVRGDSAAYFCASSPREGATEAFFGQGTRLTVV.

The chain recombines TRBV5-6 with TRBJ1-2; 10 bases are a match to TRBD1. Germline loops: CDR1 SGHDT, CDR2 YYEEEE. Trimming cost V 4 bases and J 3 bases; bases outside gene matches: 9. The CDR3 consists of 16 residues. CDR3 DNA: TGTGCCAGCAGCCCGGCGACAGGGGGCGCTTACTATGGCTACACCTTC. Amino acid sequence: CASSPATGGAYYGYTF.

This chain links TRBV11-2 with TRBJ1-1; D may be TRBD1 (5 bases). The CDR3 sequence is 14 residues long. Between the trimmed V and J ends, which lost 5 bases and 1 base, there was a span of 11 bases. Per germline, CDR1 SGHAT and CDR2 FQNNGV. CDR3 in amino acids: CASSLYGGNTEAFF. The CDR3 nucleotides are TGTGCCAGCAGCCTATACGGGGGGAACACTGAAGCTTTCTTT.

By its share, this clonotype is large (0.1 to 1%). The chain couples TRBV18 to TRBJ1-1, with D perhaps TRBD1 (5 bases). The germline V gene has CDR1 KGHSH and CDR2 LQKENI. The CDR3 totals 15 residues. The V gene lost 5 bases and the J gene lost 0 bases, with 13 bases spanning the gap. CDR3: CASSSLDSVNTEAFF. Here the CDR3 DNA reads TGTGCCAGCTCATCACTCGACAGTGTGAACACTGAAGCTTTCTTT.